The text below deals with one T cell receptor beta chain. Germline CDR1 LGHNA, CDR2 YNFKEQ. The CDR3 contains 16 residues. Trimming pared 0 bases from V and 0 bases from J, leaving 9 bases between. These data are taken from a study of shared clonotypes between healthy human individuals. Only in-frame clones appear in the TCRdb table, and some are missing; sequencing was by immunoSEQ multiplex PCR. The sample contains around 450,000 clones, roughly three quarters of which appear only once. This sequence joins TRBV4-2 and TRBJ2-4, with a weak D call TRBD2 (5 bases). The sample taken for sequencing was PBMCs. This TCR was sampled from a middle-aged woman in good health. Some clones in this sample may be carry-over from other donors' samples. The CDR3 sequence: CASSQDEAVAKNIQYF. In DNA form, the CDR3 reads TGTGCCAGCAGCCAAGATGAAGCGGTAGCCAAAAACATTCAGTACTTC.